Included here is one T cell receptor beta chain sequence, with context. Its antigen is not known. The data were taken from a study of cytomegalovirus exposure and HLA in healthy donors. Turning to the study itself: A prior study identified just under 120 million unique TCR beta sequences from about 180 million T cells. Whole-study findings and limits: Reports showed the classifier diagnosing cytomegalovirus status with high specificity and sensitivity. Researchers counted around 150 TCR beta chains as cytomegalovirus-associated. Immune exposure was documented only through CMV serostatus.

PCR involved 60 Vbeta and 13 Jbeta primers. TCRdb's copy holds only in-frame clones and misses some; the assay was immunoSEQ multiplex PCR. The sample carries under 150,000 clones, 60% to 85% recorded once. The CDR3 length is 16 residues. The V gene end was trimmed by 0 bases and the J gene end by 5 bases; junction bases not matched to a gene: 3. Germline lookup yields CDR1 SGHDT and CDR2 YYEEEE. The rearrangement uses TRBV5-6 and TRBJ2-5, with 14 bases identical to TRBD2. Sequenced material: PBMCs. The sequence was collected from a woman between 40 and 50 years old in good health and CMV-seronegative. The CDR3 sequence: CASSLGLAGGRETQYF. The CDR3 DNA reads TGTGCCAGCAGCTTGGGACTAGCGGGAGGGCGTGAGACCCAGTACTTC.